This TCR beta chain was obtained from a study of T cell responses to AZD1222 COVID-19 vaccine. This clone was observed a handful of times. Its antigen is undetermined. General study points: Nearly half of spike-specific TCRs reportedly target unmutated variant regions. Only a handful of AZD1222 recipients, roughly 6 in all, had baseline seropositivity. Most donors were white British, females outnumbered males, and clonal diversity was possibly underestimated. Spike-specific TCR breadth rose after two AZD1222 doses, and depth rose as well.

Sequencing was performed with immunoSEQ multiplex PCR; in TCRdb, only in-frame clones are kept and a portion is missing. Among about 70,000 clones, 90% were seen once, and the ten largest hold 2.5% to 4%. CDR3 length: 16 amino acids. Trimming removed 0 bases from V and 8 bases from J, with 16 bases in between. Per the germline V gene, CDR1 is PRHDT and CDR2 is FYEKMQ (reference sequence). J is TRBJ1-4 and V is TRBV13; D is possibly TRBD1 (6 bases). The material sequenced was peripheral blood, taken 28 days after the second AZD1222 dose. This TCR derives from an adult who received the AZD1222 COVID-19 vaccine. The CDR3 region has the DNA TGTGCCAGCAGCTTAGGGGCTCGGGGGCGAGGAGAAAAACTGTTTTTT. Its translation: CASSLGARGRGEKLFF.